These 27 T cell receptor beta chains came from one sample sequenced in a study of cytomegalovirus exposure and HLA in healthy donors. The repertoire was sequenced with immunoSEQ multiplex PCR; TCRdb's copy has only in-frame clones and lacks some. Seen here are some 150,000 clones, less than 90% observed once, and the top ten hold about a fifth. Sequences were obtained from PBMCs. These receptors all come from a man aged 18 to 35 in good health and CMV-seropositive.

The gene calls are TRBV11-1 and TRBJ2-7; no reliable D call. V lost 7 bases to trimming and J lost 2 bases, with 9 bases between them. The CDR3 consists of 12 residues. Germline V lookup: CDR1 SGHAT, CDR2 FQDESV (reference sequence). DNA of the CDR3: TGTGCCAGCACCTCTTCCCCCTACGAGCAGTACTTC. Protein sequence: CASTSSPYEQYF.

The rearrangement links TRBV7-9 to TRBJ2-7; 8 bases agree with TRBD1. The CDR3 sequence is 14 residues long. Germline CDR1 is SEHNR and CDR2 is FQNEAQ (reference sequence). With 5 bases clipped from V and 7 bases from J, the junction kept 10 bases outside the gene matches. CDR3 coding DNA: TGTGCCAGCAGCCTCGGACAGGGACCGAGAGAGCAGTACTTC. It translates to CASSLGQGPREQYF.

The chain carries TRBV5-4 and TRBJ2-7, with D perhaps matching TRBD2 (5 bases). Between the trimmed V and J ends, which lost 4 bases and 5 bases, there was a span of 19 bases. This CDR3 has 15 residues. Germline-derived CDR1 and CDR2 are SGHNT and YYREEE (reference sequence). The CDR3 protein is CASSPEFGIVHEQYF. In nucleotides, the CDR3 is TGTGCCAGCAGCCCGGAGTTCGGGATAGTCCACGAGCAGTACTTC.

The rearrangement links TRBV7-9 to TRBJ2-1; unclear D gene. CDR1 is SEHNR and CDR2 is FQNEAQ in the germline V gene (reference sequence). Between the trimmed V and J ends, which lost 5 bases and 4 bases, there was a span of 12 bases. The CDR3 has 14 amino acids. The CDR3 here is CASSVRVGYNEQFF. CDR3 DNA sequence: TGTGCCAGCAGCGTTCGGGTCGGGTACAATGAGCAGTTCTTC.

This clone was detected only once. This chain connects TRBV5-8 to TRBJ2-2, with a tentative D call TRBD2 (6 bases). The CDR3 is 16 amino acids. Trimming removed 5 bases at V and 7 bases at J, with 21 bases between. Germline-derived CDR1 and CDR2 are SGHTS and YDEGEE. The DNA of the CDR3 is TGTGCCAGCAGTCCTCGGGCGGGACTTACGGGCGGGGAGCTGTTTTTT. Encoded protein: CASSPRAGLTGGELFF.

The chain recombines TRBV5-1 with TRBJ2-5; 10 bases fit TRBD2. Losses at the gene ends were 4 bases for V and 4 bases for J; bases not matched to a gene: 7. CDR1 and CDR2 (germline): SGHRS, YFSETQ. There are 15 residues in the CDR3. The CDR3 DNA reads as TGCGCCAGCAGCCCACCTAGCGGGAGTAGAGAGACCCAGTACTTC. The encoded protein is CASSPPSGSRETQYF.

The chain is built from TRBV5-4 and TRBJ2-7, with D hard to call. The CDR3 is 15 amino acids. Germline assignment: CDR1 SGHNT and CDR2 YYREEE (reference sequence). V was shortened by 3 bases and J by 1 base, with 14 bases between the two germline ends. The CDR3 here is CASSSTFSLSYEQYF. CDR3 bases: TGTGCCAGCAGCTCGACTTTTTCCCTTTCCTACGAGCAGTACTTC.

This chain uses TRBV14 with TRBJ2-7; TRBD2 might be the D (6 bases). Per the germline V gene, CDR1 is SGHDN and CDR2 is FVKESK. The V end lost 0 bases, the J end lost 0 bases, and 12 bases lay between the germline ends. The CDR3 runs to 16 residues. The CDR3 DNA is TGTGCCAGCAGCCAAGATGGCGGGAAGAGCTCCTACGAGCAGTACTTC. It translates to CASSQDGGKSSYEQYF.

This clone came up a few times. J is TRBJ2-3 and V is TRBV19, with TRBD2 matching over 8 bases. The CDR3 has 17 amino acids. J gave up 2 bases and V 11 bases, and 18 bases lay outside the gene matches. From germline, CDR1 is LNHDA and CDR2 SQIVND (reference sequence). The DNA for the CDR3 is TGTGCCTCAGCGAGGGACGCGGCGGGAGGATTCACAGATACGCAGTATTTT. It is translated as CASARDAAGGFTDTQYF.

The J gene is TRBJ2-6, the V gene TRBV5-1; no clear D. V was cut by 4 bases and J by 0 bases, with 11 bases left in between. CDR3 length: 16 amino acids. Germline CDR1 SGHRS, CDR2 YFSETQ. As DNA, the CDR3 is TGCGCCAGCAGCGTGGCCCTCTTCTCTGGGGCCAACGTCCTGACTTTC. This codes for CASSVALFSGANVLTF.

CDR3 DNA: TGTGCCAGCAGCTTGGGCGCTAGCGGGAGCTACGAGCAGTACTTC. Translated: CASSLGASGSYEQYF. The chain is built from TRBV5-4 and TRBJ2-7; 10 nucleotides match TRBD2. This CDR3 is 15 amino acids long. CDR1 is SGHNT and CDR2 is YYREEE in the germline V gene (reference sequence). J lost 3 bases, V lost 0 bases, and 3 bases had no gene match.

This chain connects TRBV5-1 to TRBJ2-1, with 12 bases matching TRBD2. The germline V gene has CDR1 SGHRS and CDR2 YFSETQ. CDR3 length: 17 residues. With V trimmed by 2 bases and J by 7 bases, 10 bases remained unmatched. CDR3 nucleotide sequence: TGCGCCAGCAGCTTCCCGACTAGCGGGAGCGGGTGGAATGAGCAGTTCTTC. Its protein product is CASSFPTSGSGWNEQFF.

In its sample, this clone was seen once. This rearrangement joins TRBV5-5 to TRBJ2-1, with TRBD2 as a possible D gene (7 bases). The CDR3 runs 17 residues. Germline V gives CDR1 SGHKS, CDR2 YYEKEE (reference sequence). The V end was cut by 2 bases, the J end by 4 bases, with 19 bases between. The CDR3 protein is CASSFEWEGGAYNEQFF. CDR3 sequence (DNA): TGTGCCAGCAGCTTCGAATGGGAGGGGGGCGCGTACAATGAGCAGTTCTTC. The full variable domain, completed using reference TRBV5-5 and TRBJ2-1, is DAGVTQSPTHLIKTRGQQVTLRCSPISGHKSVSWYQQVLGQGPQFIFQYYEKEERGRGNFPDRFSARQFPNYSSELNVNALLLGDSALYLCASSFEWEGGAYNEQFFGPGTRLTVL.

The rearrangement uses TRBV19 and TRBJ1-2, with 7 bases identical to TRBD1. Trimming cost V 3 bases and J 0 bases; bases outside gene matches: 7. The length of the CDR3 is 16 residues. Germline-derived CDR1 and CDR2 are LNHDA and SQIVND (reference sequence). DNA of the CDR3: TGTGCCAGTAGTATCCCGGACAGGCCCTCTAACTATGGCTACACCTTC. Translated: CASSIPDRPSNYGYTF.

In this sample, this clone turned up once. This chain's CDR3 is CASRVSGTGGEQYF. CDR3 DNA sequence: TGTGCCAGCAGGGTTTCCGGGACAGGGGGCGAGCAGTACTTC. V is TRBV2 and J is TRBJ2-7, with 11 nucleotides matching TRBD1. The CDR3 runs 14 residues. Per germline, CDR1 SNHLY and CDR2 FYNNEI. J lost 6 bases, V lost 6 bases, and 7 bases had no gene match.

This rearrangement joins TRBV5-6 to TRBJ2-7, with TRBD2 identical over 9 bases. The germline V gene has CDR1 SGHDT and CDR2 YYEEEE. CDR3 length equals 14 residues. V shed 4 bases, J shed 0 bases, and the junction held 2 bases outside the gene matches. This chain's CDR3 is CASSRGLASYEQYF. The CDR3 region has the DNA TGTGCCAGCAGCCGGGGACTAGCCTCCTACGAGCAGTACTTC.

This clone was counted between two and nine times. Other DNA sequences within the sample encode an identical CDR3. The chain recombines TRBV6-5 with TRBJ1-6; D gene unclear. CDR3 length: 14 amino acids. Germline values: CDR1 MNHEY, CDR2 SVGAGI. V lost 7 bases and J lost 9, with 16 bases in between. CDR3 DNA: TGTGCCAGCACTTCCGGCCTACTAATTTCACCCCTCCACTTT. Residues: CASTSGLLISPLHF.

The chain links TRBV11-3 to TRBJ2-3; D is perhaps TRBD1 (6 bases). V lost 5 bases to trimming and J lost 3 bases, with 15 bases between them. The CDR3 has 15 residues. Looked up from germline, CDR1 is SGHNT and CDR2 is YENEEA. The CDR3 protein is CASSQGQGRTDTQYF. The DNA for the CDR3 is TGTGCCAGCAGCCAGGGGCAGGGTAGGACAGATACGCAGTATTTT.

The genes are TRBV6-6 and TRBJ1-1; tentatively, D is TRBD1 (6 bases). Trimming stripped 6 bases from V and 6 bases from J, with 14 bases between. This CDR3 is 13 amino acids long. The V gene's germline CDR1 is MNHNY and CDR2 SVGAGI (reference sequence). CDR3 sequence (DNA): TGTGCCAGCAGGGTGACAGGCCACGCTGAAGCTTTCTTT. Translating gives CASRVTGHAEAFF.

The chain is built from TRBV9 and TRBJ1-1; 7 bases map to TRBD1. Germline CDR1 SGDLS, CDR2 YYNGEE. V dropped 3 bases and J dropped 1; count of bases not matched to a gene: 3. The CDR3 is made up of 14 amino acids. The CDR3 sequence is CASSGRQGNTEAFF. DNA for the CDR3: TGTGCCAGCAGCGGACGACAGGGGAACACTGAAGCTTTCTTT.

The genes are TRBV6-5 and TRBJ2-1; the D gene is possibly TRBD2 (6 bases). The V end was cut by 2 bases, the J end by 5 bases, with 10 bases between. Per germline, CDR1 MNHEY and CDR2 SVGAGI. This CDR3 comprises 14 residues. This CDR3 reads CASSYPGTHNEQFF. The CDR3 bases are TGTGCCAGCAGTTACCCAGGGACTCACAATGAGCAGTTCTTC.

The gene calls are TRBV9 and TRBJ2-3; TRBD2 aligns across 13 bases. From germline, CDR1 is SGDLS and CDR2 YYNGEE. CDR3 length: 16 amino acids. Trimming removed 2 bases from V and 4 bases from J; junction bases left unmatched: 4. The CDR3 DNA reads TGTGCCAGCAGCGTTACTAGCGGGGGGGCCGCAGATACGCAGTATTTT. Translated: CASSVTSGGAADTQYF.

This CDR3 reads CASSPPHRGTNEKLFF. The DNA of the CDR3 is TGTGCCAGCAGCCCACCGCACAGGGGGACTAATGAAAAACTGTTTTTT. J is TRBJ1-4 and V is TRBV7-2; 8 bases match TRBD1. With 5 bases clipped from V and 2 bases from J, the junction kept 7 bases outside the gene matches. CDR1 SGHTA and CDR2 FQGNSA come from the germline V gene. This CDR3 has 16 amino acids.

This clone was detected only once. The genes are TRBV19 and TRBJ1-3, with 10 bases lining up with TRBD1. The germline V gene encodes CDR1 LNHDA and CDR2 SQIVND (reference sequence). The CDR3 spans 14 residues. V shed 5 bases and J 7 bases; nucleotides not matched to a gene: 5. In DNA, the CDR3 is TGTGCCAGTAGTGCTGGGACAGGGGTGAACACCATATATTTT. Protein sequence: CASSAGTGVNTIYF.

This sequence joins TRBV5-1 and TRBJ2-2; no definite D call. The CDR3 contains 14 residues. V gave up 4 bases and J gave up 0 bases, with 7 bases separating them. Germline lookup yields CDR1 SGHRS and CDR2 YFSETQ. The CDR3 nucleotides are TGCGCCAGCAGCATACGGGCGAACACCGGGGAGCTGTTTTTT. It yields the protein CASSIRANTGELFF.

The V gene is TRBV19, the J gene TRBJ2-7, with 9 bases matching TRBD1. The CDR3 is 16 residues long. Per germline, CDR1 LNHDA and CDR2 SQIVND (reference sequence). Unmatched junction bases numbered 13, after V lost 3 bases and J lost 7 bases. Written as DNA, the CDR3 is TGTGCCAGTAGTATGGAAGACAGGGGGTTGCTTAGGGAGCAGTACTTC. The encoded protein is CASSMEDRGLLREQYF. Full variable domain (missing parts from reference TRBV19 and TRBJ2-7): DGGITQSPKYLFRKEGQNVTLSCEQNLNHDAMYWYRQDPGQGLRLIYYSQIVNDFQKGDIAEGYSVSREKKESFPLTVTSAQKNPTAFYLCASSMEDRGLLREQYFGPGTRLTVT.

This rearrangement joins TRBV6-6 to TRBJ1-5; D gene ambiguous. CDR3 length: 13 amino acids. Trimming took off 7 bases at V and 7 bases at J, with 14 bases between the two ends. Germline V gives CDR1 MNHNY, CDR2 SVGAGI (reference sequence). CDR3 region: CASTLMGGQPQHF. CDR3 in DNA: TGTGCCAGCACCTTGATGGGAGGCCAGCCCCAGCATTTT.